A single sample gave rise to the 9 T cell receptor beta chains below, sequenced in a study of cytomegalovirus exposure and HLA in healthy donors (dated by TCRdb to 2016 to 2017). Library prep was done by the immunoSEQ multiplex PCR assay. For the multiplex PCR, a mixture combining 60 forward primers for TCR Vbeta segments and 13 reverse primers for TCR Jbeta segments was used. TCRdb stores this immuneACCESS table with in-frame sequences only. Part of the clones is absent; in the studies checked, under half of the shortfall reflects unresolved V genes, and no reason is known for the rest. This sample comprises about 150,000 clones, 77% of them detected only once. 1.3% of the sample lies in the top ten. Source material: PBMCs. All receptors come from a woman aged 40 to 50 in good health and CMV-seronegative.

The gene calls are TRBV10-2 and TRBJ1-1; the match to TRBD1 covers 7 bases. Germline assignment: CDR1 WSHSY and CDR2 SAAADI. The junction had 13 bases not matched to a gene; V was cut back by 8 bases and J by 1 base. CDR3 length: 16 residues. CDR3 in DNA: TGCGCCAGCGTTGAGGGACAGACTATACAGAACACTGAAGCTTTCTTT. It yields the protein CASVEGQTIQNTEAFF.

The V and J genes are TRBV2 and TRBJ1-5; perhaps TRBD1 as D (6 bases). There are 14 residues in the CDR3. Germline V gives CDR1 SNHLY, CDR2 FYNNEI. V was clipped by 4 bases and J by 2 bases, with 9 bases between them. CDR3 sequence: CASSAQGRNQPQHF. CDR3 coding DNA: TGTGCCAGCAGTGCCCAGGGGCGCAATCAGCCCCAGCATTTT. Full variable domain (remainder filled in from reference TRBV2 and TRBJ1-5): EPEVTQTPSHQVTQMGQEVILRCVPISNHLYFYWYRQILGQKVEFLVSFYNNEISEKSEIFDDQFSVERPDGSNFTLKIRSTKLEDSAMYFCASSAQGRNQPQHFGDGTRLSIL.

CDR3 loop: CASSQDPGATRSYEQYF. As DNA, the CDR3 is TGCGCCAGCAGCCAAGACCCAGGGGCCACCCGCTCCTACGAGCAGTACTTC. The V call is TRBV4-1, the J call TRBJ2-5; tentative D call: TRBD1 (6 bases). With the DNA end fitting TRBJ2-7 better, the J assignment may be wrong. This CDR3 spans 17 amino acids. CDR1 is MGHRA and CDR2 is YSYEKL in the germline V gene.

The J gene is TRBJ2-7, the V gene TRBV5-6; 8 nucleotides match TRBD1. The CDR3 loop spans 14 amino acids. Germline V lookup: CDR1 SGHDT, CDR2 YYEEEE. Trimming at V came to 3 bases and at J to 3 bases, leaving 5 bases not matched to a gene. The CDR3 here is CASSSTGADYEQYF. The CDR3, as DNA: TGTGCCAGCAGCTCGACAGGGGCCGACTACGAGCAGTACTTC.

Here the CDR3 DNA reads TGTGCCAGTACCCCTGGTGGGTCGGGGATAGCAGCTTTCTTT. Translated, it gives CASTPGGSGIAAFF. The rearrangement joins TRBV19 to TRBJ1-1; the D is unclear. CDR3 length equals 14 residues. Germline assignment: CDR1 LNHDA and CDR2 SQIVND (reference sequence). Deletions cut 7 bases from V and 10 bases from J, with 22 bases between.

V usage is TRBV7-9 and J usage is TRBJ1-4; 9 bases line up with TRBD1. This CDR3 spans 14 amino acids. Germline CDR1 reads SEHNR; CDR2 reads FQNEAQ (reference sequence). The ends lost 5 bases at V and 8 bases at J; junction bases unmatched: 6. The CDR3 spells CASSPGQGREKLFF. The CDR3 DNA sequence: TGTGCCAGCAGCCCTGGACAGGGGAGGGAAAAACTGTTTTTT.

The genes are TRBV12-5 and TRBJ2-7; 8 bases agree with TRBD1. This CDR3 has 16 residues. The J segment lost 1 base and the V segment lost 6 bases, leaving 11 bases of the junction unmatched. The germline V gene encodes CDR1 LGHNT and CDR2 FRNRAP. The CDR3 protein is CASGLRPGQDSYEQYF. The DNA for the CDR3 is TGTGCTAGTGGCCTTCGACCGGGACAGGATTCCTACGAGCAGTACTTC.

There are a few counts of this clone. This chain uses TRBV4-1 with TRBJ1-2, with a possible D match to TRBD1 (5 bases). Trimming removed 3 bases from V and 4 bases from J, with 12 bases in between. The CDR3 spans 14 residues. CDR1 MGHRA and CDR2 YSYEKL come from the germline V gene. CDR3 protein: CASSHPGISYGYTF. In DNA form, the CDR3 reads TGCGCCAGCAGCCACCCAGGGATCAGCTATGGCTACACCTTC.

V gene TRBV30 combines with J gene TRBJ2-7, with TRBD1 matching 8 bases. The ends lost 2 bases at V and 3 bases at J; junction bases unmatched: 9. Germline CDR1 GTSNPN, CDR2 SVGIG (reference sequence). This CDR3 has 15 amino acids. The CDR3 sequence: CAWSNWPDRVYEQYF. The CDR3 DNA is TGTGCCTGGAGTAACTGGCCGGACAGGGTCTACGAGCAGTACTTC. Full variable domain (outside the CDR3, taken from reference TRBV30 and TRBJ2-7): SQTIHQWPATLVQPVGSPLSLECTVEGTSNPNLYWYRQAAGRGLQLLFYSVGIGQISSEVPQNLSASRPQDRQFILSSKKLLLSDSGFYLCAWSNWPDRVYEQYFGPGTRLTVT.